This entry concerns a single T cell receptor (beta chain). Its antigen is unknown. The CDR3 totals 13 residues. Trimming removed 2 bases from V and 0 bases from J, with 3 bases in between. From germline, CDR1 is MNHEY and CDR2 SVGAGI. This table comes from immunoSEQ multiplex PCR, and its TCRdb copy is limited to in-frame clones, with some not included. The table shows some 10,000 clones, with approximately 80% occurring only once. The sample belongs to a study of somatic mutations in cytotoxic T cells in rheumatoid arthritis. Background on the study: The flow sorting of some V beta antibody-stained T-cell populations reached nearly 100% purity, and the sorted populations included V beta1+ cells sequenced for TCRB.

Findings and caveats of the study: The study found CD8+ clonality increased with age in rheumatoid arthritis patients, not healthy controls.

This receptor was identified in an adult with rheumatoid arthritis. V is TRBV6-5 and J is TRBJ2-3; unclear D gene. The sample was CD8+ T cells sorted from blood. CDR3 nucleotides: TGTGCCAGCAGTTACCGGAGCACAGATACGCAGTATTTT. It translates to CASSYRSTDTQYF.